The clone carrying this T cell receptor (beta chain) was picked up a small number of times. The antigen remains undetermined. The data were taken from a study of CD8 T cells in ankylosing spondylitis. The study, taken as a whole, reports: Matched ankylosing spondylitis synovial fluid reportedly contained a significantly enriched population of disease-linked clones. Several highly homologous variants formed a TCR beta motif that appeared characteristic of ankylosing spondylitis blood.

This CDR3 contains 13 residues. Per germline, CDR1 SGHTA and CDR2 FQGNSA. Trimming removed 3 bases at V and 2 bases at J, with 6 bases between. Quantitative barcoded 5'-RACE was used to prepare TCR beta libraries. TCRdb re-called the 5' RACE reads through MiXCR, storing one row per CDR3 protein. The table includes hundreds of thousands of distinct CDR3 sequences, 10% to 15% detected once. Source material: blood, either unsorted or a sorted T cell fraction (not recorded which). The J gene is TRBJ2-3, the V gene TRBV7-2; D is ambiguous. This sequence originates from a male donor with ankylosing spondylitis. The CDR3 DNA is TGTGCCAGCAGCTTGACACACACAGATACGCAGTATTTT. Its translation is CASSLTHTDTQYF. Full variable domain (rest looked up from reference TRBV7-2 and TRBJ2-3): GAGVSQSPSNKVTEKGKDVELRCDPISGHTALYWYRQSLGQGLEFLIYFQGNSAPDKSGLPSDRFSAERTGGSVSTLTIQRTQQEDSAVYLCASSLTHTDTQYFGPGTRLTVL.